This section outlines one T cell receptor beta chain sequence together with its context. Between the trimmed V and J ends, which lost 6 bases and 4 bases, there was a span of 14 bases. The CDR3 length is 14 residues. Germline-derived CDR1 and CDR2 are MNHEY and SVGAGI. This entry comes from a study of Ad26.COV2.S vaccination and SARS-CoV-2 variants. The assay was immunoSEQ multiplex PCR, and TCRdb's table has in-frame clones only and misses some. The table lists under 600,000 clones, roughly nine tenths of them singletons. Stated treatment: roughly 20 received Ad26.COV2.S at low or high dose, single or two shots; a few received placebo; per-sample allocation not given. Vaccine and placebo recipients were sampled on day 63 after the first injection.

Here the sequenced sample was peripheral blood, taken in a trial of Ad26.COV2.S vaccine versus placebo. The receptor was derived from a person aged 18-65 years who received the Ad26.COV2.S COVID-19 vaccine or a placebo. This sequence joins TRBV6-5 and TRBJ2-3; a weak D match, TRBD2 (6 bases). The CDR3 reads CASRRGWEADTQYF. As DNA, the CDR3 is TGTGCCAGCAGGCGGGGTTGGGAGGCAGATACGCAGTATTTT.